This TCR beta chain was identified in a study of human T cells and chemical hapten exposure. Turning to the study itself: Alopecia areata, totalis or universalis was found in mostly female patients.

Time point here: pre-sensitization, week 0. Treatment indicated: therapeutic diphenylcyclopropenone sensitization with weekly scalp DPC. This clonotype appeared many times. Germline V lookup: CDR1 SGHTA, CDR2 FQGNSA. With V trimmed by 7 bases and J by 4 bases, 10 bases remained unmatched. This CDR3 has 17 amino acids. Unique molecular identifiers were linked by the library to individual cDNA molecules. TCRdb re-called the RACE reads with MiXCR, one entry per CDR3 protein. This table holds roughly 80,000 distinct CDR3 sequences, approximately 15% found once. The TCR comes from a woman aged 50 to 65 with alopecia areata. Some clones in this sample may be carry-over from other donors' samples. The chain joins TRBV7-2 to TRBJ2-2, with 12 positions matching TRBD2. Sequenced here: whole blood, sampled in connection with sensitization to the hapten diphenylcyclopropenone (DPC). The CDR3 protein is CASTPLAGGLVTGELFF. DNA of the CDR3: TGTGCCAGCACCCCTCTAGCGGGAGGGCTTGTCACCGGGGAGCTGTTTTTT.